The T cell receptor (beta chain) described here comes from a study of spatial heterogeneity in lung cancer. Study-wide context: Samples came from roughly 70 TRACERx patients with untreated early-stage lung cancer. Detection of beta-chain sequences consistently exceeded that of alpha-chain sequences. Where available, sequencing covered follow-up PBMC samples, taken at a median of roughly two years after resection. Across the raw uncorrected reads, a unique TCR and UMI combination was observed, on average, more than ten times.

TCRdb used MiXCR to reprocess the 5' RACE reads, holding one entry per CDR3 protein. The sample lists 35,000 to 55,000 distinct CDR3 sequences, roughly 12% occurring once. Time point defined: blood at routine non-recurrence follow-up after resection. This sequence was found in a male donor with early-stage non-small cell lung cancer. The sequencing used PBMCs, collected at follow-up.

Written as DNA, the CDR3 is TGTGCCAGCAGCCCCGATCGGGCAAGCGAGCAGTACTTC. Its protein is CASSPDRASEQYF. This chain links TRBV7-2 with TRBJ2-7; D remains ambiguous. The CDR3 loop spans 13 amino acids. Trimming cost V 5 bases and J 6 bases, with 14 bases left between them. Germline CDR1 and CDR2: SGHTA and FQGNSA.